The 29 T cell receptor beta chains listed next were all sequenced from one sample in a study of early T cells in non-severe SARS-CoV-2 infection. One entry per CDR3 protein results from TCRdb running MiXCR on the 5' RACE reads. The sample lists 15,000 to 20,000 distinct CDR3 sequences, under 7.5% occurring once. Input material: whole blood. All receptors come from an adult who was a healthcare worker with PCR-confirmed SARS-CoV-2 infection or an uninfected control (not recorded which).

This clonotype was counted ten times or more. The chain uses TRBV6-1 and TRBJ2-3, with 8 bases identical to TRBD1. Germline V gene data show CDR1 as MNHNS and CDR2 as SASEGT. V was clipped by 8 bases and J by 3 bases; unmatched bases: 19. The CDR3 length is 18 residues. The CDR3 DNA reads TGTGCCAGCGCCCAGCGGCAGGGGGCTCGGGAAAGTACAGATACGCAGTATTTT. Its translation: CASAQRQGARESTDTQYF.

This clonotype was seen many times. The CDR3 DNA sequence: TGCAGTGCCCGACGGACTACCAGCTACAATGAGCAGTTCTTC. Translating it yields CSARRTTSYNEQFF. The rearrangement links TRBV20-1 to TRBJ2-1, with D possibly matching TRBD2 (6 bases). The CDR3 length is 14 residues. V gave up 6 bases and J gave up 3 bases, with 15 bases separating them. Germline CDR1 reads DFQATT; CDR2 reads SNEGSKA (reference sequence).

V and J are TRBV3-1 and TRBJ2-3; D perhaps matches TRBD2 (5 bases). The ends were cut back, 0 bases at V and 0 bases at J, with 13 bases in the middle. Germline V gene data show CDR1 as LGHDT and CDR2 as YNNKEL (reference sequence). The CDR3 runs to 17 residues. The CDR3 DNA sequence: TGTGCCAGCAGCCAAGAAAACGGGGTATCTAGCACAGATACGCAGTATTTT. This encodes CASSQENGVSSTDTQYF.

This clonotype has a count of ten or more. The V gene is TRBV7-3, the J gene TRBJ2-3; 9 bases fit TRBD1. The germline V gene has CDR1 SGHTA and CDR2 FQGTGA. V lost 0 bases to trimming and J lost 6 bases; unmatched junction nucleotides: 7. The CDR3 is 16 amino acids. The CDR3 sequence is CASSLTGQGIWDTQYF. CDR3 nucleotides: TGTGCCAGCAGCTTAACCGGACAGGGGATCTGGGATACGCAGTATTTT.

This clonotype occurred many times. V usage is TRBV28 and J usage is TRBJ2-7; no firm D call. Germline CDR1 reads MDHEN; CDR2 reads SYDVKM. V shed 5 bases and J shed 0 bases, with 23 bases lying between them. The CDR3 consists of 18 residues. The chain's CDR3 is CASSQAPGPDGSSYEQYF. The DNA of the CDR3 is TGTGCCAGCAGTCAGGCCCCAGGACCGGACGGTAGCTCCTACGAGCAGTACTTC.

This clonotype was found many times. The rearrangement links TRBV12-3 or TRBV12-4 to TRBJ2-5, with D maybe TRBD2 (5 bases). V lost 3 bases and J lost 5, with 16 bases in between. The CDR3 covers 15 residues. The CDR3 DNA reads as TGTGCCAGCAGTTTGTTAGCGCGAGTCTGGGAGACCCAGTACTTC. Protein: CASSLLARVWETQYF.

The chain is built from TRBV6-1 and TRBJ2-2, with D tentatively TRBD1 (5 bases). The CDR3 is 16 residues long. Germline CDR1 reads MNHNS; CDR2 reads SASEGT. Deletions cut 5 bases from V and 1 base from J, with 14 bases between. The CDR3 nucleotides read TGTGCCAGCAGTTCTCGACAGACGGAGAACACCGGGGAGCTGTTTTTT. Translated, it gives CASSSRQTENTGELFF.

By its share, this clonotype is medium-sized. The gene calls are TRBV11-2 and TRBJ2-1, with 10 bases identical to TRBD2. V gave up 5 bases and J gave up 9 bases; unmatched junction bases: 4. CDR3 length equals 13 residues. In germline, CDR1 is SGHAT, CDR2 FQNNGV. CDR3 residues: CASSQPSGSEQFF. The CDR3 DNA sequence: TGTGCCAGCAGCCAACCTAGCGGGAGTGAGCAGTTCTTC.

This clonotype was counted many times. The chain carries TRBV11-2 and TRBJ1-1; D call uncertain. Trimming stripped 0 bases from V and 1 base from J, with 6 bases between. The germline V gene encodes CDR1 SGHAT and CDR2 FQNNGV. The length of the CDR3 is 14 residues. CDR3 residues: CASSLEWKNTEAFF. The CDR3 coding sequence is TGTGCCAGCAGCTTAGAATGGAAGAACACTGAAGCTTTCTTT.

This clonotype was recorded at least ten times. The V call is TRBV7-3, the J call TRBJ1-6, with 8 bases identical to TRBD1. Looked up from germline, CDR1 is SGHTA and CDR2 is FQGTGA. This CDR3 comprises 14 residues. The V gene end was trimmed by 4 bases and the J gene end by 7 bases; junction bases not matched to a gene: 3. CDR3 loop: CASSSTGENSPLHF. In DNA form, the CDR3 reads TGTGCCAGCAGCTCGACAGGGGAAAATTCACCCCTCCACTTT. The full variable domain, in which reference TRBV7-3 and TRBJ1-6 provide the parts outside the CDR3, is GAGVSQTPSNKVTEKGKYVELRCDPISGHTALYWYRQSLGQGPEFLIYFQGTGAADDSGLPNDRFFAVRPEGSVSTLKIQRTERGDSAVYLCASSSTGENSPLHFGNGTRLTVT.

In its sample, this clonotype was seen many times. The CDR3 coding sequence is TGTGCCAGCATCCCCGCCGGGGAGGTCTACGAGCAGTACTTC. Amino acids: CASIPAGEVYEQYF. V usage is TRBV7-9 and J usage is TRBJ2-7; D is perhaps TRBD2 (6 bases). Deletions cut 7 bases from V and 3 bases from J, with 16 bases between. CDR3 size: 14 residues. CDR1 is SEHNR and CDR2 is FQNEAQ in the germline V gene (reference sequence).

The chain is built from TRBV6-5 and TRBJ2-5; 11 nucleotides align to TRBD2. After removal of 0 bases from V and 2 bases from J, the junction contained 2 bases not matched to a gene. The CDR3 loop spans 16 amino acids. Germline assignment: CDR1 MNHEY and CDR2 SVGAGI. The CDR3 region is CASSYSTSGTQETQYF. The DNA for the CDR3 is TGTGCCAGCAGTTACTCGACTAGCGGGACGCAAGAGACCCAGTACTTC.

This clonotype was recorded many times. The chain joins TRBV10-2 to TRBJ1-1; 9 bases match TRBD1. J was trimmed by 4 bases and V by 8 bases; bases with no gene match: 5. Germline values: CDR1 WSHSY, CDR2 SAAADI. The length of the CDR3 is 13 residues. The CDR3 nucleotides read TGCGCCAGCGGGGACAGGGACGGCACTGAAGCTTTCTTT. Its translation: CASGDRDGTEAFF.

At least ten counts were recorded for this clonotype. The J gene is TRBJ2-7, the V gene TRBV6-5; D could derive from TRBD1 or TRBD2 (6 bases each). Trimming pared 4 bases from V and 5 bases from J, leaving 21 bases between. The CDR3 runs 16 residues. The germline V gene encodes CDR1 MNHEY and CDR2 SVGAGI. The CDR3 here is CASSFRENGGHNEQYF. The CDR3 nucleotides read TGTGCCAGCAGTTTTCGGGAGAACGGGGGCCATAACGAGCAGTACTTC.

This clonotype has a handful of counts. The chain couples TRBV5-1 to TRBJ1-2; no clear D. V lost 0 bases to trimming and J lost 6 bases, with 9 bases between them. This CDR3 contains 13 residues. Germline V CDR1 and CDR2: SGHRS, YFSETQ. The CDR3 loop reads CASSLAPQDGYTF. The CDR3 DNA reads TGCGCCAGCAGCTTGGCCCCTCAGGATGGCTACACCTTC.

This clonotype is classed as medium-sized. V usage is TRBV29-1 and J usage is TRBJ2-3, with D perhaps being TRBD1 or TRBD2 (7 bases each). V lost 3 bases and J 2 bases, leaving 21 bases between the germline ends. The germline V gene encodes CDR1 SQVTM and CDR2 ANQGSEA. This CDR3 has 17 amino acids. In nucleotides, the CDR3 is TGCAGCGTTGAGAACTGGGGAGGGGGGACAGCCACAGATACGCAGTATTTT. It encodes CSVENWGGGTATDTQYF.

There are many counts of this clonotype. The genes are TRBV14 and TRBJ1-1; D is unresolved. Trimming took off 2 bases at V and 9 bases at J, with 10 bases between the two ends. This CDR3 region has 12 residues. The germline V gene has CDR1 SGHDN and CDR2 FVKESK. The CDR3 coding sequence is TGTGCCAGCAGCCAATCACAAGCCAAAGCTTTCTTT. This gives the protein CASSQSQAKAFF.

This clonotype was observed at least ten times. The rearrangement links TRBV29-1 to TRBJ2-1; 9 bases match TRBD2. The CDR3 is 14 residues long. The ends lost 5 bases at V and 7 bases at J; junction bases unmatched: 9. CDR1 and CDR2 (germline): SQVTM, ANQGSEA. The DNA for the CDR3 is TGCAGCGTTCCCGGGCGGGAGGGGATAAATGAGCAGTTCTTC. Protein: CSVPGREGINEQFF.

This clonotype appeared many times. The genes are TRBV12-3 or TRBV12-4 and TRBJ2-2; a weak D match, TRBD2 (5 bases). The CDR3 has 18 amino acids. The V and J ends lost 7 bases and 7 bases respectively, with 28 bases between them. The CDR3 coding sequence is TGTGCCAGCACCTCACTGGAATCGGGGTGGCTGTCAAGCGGGGAGCTGTTTTTT. The encoded protein is CASTSLESGWLSSGELFF.

This clonotype was recorded at least ten times. The gene calls are TRBV29-1 and TRBJ2-5, with 9 bases fitting TRBD1. The CDR3 runs to 12 residues. Germline V gene data show CDR1 as SQVTM and CDR2 as ANQGSEA. V was pared by 7 bases and J by 4 bases, with 4 bases of the junction left unmatched. CDR3 residues: CSAGTGRETQYF. The CDR3 DNA sequence: TGCAGCGCCGGGACAGGGCGAGAGACCCAGTACTTC.

In this sample, this clonotype turned up many times. The J gene is TRBJ1-1, the V gene TRBV3-1; D gene uncertain. V was shortened by 4 bases and J by 1 base, with 7 bases between the two germline ends. The CDR3 extends over 13 amino acids. Germline V lookup: CDR1 LGHDT, CDR2 YNNKEL (reference sequence). The CDR3 nucleotides are TGTGCCAGCAGCCTGGTGGGGAACACTGAAGCTTTCTTT. Residues: CASSLVGNTEAFF.

This clonotype was picked up many times. The rearrangement links TRBV20-1 to TRBJ2-1; D may correspond to TRBD1 or TRBD2 (6 bases each). Germline CDR1 DFQATT, CDR2 SNEGSKA (reference sequence). The CDR3 is made up of 14 amino acids. Trimming pared 6 bases from V and 0 bases from J, leaving 12 bases between. CDR3 sequence reads: CSAAGGLSYNEQFF. For the CDR3, the DNA is TGCAGTGCGGCCGGGGGCCTCTCCTACAATGAGCAGTTCTTC.

This clonotype was seen at least ten times. V gene TRBV28 combines with J gene TRBJ1-1, with a possible D match to TRBD1 (5 bases). Germline V CDR1 and CDR2: MDHEN, SYDVKM. The germline V and J ends were trimmed by 3 bases and 0 bases, with 26 bases remaining between them. This CDR3 region has 20 residues. In DNA, the CDR3 is TGTGCCAGCAGTTTGAACGGTAGGGGAGAGCGGCGACCCATGAACACTGAAGCTTTCTTT. Its protein is CASSLNGRGERRPMNTEAFF.

Comment on this clonotype: Just one base apart from a much larger clone, this may be a read error. The rearrangement joins TRBV27 to TRBJ2-7; D remains ambiguous. The V end lost 6 bases, the J end lost 6 bases, and 15 bases lay between the germline ends. The CDR3 is 13 amino acids. Looked up from germline, CDR1 is MNHEY and CDR2 is SMNVEV (reference sequence). Here the CDR3 reads CASSQEVFLEQYF. The CDR3 DNA reads TGTGCCAGCAGCCAAGAGGTTTTCCTCGAGCAGTACTTC.

This clonotype has at least ten counts. V gene TRBV3-1 combines with J gene TRBJ2-3; TRBD2 might be the D (5 bases). Deletions cut 2 bases from V and 2 bases from J, with 11 bases between. Germline-derived CDR1 and CDR2 are LGHDT and YNNKEL (reference sequence). This CDR3 comprises 15 residues. The CDR3 region has the DNA TGTGCCAGCAGCCAACTCCCGGACTTCACAGATACGCAGTATTTT. Its protein is CASSQLPDFTDTQYF.

This clonotype was detected many times. The CDR3 DNA sequence: TGCGCCAGCAGTCCAGGACAAGAGGGGATCTACGAGCAGTACTTC. It translates to CASSPGQEGIYEQYF. The chain links TRBV5-1 to TRBJ2-7; D may match TRBD1 or TRBD2 (5 bases each). Trimming took 5 bases from V and 3 from J, leaving 18 bases between them. Looked up from germline, CDR1 is SGHRS and CDR2 is YFSETQ. CDR3 length: 15 residues.

This clonotype was counted many times. The V call is TRBV24-1, the J call TRBJ2-3, with D possibly matching TRBD1 (5 bases). Germline loops: CDR1 KGHDR, CDR2 SFDVKD. V was pared by 2 bases and J by 2 bases, with 10 bases between. The CDR3 consists of 15 residues. CDR3 loop: CATSDSTEITDTQYF. In nucleotides, the CDR3 is TGTGCCACCAGTGATTCGACAGAAATCACAGATACGCAGTATTTT.

This clonotype was observed many times. The chain's CDR3 is CASSEEGWVSRRVEQYF. The CDR3 region has the DNA TGTGCCAGCAGTGAAGAAGGCTGGGTATCTCGGCGGGTCGAGCAGTACTTC. The genes are TRBV6-1 and TRBJ2-7; tentative D call: TRBD2 (5 bases). Germline CDR1 and CDR2: MNHNS and SASEGT. Trimming took off 1 base at V and 6 bases at J, with 22 bases between the two ends. The CDR3 totals 17 residues.

In this sample, this clonotype turned up many times. This chain joins TRBV6-6 and TRBJ2-7, with D unresolved. CDR3 length equals 11 residues. V was cut by 7 bases and J by 2 bases, with 6 bases left in between. CDR1 and CDR2 (germline): MNHNY, SVGAGI (reference sequence). The CDR3 loop reads CASTGAYEQYF. As DNA, the CDR3 is TGTGCCAGCACTGGGGCCTACGAGCAGTACTTC.